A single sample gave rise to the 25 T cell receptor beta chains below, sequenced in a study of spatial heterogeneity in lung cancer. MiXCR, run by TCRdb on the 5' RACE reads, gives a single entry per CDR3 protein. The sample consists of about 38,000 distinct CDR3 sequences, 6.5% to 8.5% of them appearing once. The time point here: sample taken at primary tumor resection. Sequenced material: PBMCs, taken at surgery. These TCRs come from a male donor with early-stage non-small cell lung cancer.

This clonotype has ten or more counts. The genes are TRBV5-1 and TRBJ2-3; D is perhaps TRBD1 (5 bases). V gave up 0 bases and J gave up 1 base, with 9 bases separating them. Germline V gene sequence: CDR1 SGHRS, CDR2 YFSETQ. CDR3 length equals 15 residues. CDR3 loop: CASSLDDRGTDTQYF. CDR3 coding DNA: TGCGCCAGCAGCTTGGATGACAGAGGCACAGATACGCAGTATTTT.

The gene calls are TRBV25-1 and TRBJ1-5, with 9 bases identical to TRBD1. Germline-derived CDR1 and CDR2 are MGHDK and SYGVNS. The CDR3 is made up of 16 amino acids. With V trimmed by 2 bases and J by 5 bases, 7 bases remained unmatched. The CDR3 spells CASSENRDRADQPQHF. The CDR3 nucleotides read TGTGCCAGCAGTGAAAACCGGGACAGGGCGGATCAGCCCCAGCATTTT.

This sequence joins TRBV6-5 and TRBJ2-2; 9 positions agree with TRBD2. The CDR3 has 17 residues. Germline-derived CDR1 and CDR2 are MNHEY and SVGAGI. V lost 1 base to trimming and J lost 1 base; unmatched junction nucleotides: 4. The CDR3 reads CASSYFGTSLNTGELFF. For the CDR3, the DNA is TGTGCCAGCAGTTACTTCGGGACTAGCCTGAACACCGGGGAGCTGTTTTTT.

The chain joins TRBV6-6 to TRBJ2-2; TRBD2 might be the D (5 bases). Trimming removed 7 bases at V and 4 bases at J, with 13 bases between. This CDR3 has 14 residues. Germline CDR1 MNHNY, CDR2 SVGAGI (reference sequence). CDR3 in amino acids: CASMDSRRTGELFF. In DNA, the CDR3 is TGTGCCAGCATGGACTCTAGACGCACCGGGGAGCTGTTTTTT.

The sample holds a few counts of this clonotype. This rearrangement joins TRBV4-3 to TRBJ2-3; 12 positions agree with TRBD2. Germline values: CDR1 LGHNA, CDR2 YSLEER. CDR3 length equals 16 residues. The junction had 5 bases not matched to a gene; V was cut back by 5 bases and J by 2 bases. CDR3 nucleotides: TGCGCCAGCAGCAACGGACTAGCGGGGATCACAGATACGCAGTATTTT. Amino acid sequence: CASSNGLAGITDTQYF.

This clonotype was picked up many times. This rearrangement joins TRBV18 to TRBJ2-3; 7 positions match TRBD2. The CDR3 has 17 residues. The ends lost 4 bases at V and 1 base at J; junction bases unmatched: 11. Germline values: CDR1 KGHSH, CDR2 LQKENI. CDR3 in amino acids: CASSLYVSSGRTDTQYF. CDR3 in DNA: TGTGCCAGCTCACTCTATGTGTCTAGCGGCCGCACAGATACGCAGTATTTT.

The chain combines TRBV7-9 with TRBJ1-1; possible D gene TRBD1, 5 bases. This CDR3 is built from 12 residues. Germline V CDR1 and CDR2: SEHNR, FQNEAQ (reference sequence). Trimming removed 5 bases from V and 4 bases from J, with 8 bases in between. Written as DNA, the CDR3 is TGTGCCAGCAGCCCGAGGGGCACTGAAGCTTTCTTT. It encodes CASSPRGTEAFF.

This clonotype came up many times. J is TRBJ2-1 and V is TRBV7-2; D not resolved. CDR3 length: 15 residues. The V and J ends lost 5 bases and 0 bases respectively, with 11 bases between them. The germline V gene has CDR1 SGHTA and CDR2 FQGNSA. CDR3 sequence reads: CASSLQTGSYNEQFF. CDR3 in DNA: TGTGCCAGCAGCCTACAGACGGGCTCCTACAATGAGCAGTTCTTC.

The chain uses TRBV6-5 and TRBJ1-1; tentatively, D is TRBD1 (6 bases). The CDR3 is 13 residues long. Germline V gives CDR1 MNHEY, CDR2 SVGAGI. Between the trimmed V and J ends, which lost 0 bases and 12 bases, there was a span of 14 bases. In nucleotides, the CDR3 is TGTGCCAGCAGTTACTCGGAGGGGGTTAGGTCTTTCTTT. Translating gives CASSYSEGVRSFF.

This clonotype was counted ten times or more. The CDR3 protein is CASSSRGVGDTEAFF. The CDR3 nucleotides are TGTGCCAGCAGTTCCCGCGGGGTCGGGGACACTGAAGCTTTCTTT. The V and J genes are TRBV6-2 or TRBV6-3 and TRBJ1-1; no firm D call. V was pared by 4 bases and J by 3 bases, with 15 bases between. CDR3 size: 15 residues. In germline, CDR1 is MNHEY, CDR2 SVGEGT.

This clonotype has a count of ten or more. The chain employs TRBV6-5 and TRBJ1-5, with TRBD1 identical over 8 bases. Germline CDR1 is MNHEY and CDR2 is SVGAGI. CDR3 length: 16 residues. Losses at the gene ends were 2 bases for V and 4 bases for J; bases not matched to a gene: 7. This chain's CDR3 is CASSYTSGGENQPQHF. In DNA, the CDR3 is TGTGCCAGCAGTTACACATCAGGGGGCGAAAATCAGCCCCAGCATTTT.

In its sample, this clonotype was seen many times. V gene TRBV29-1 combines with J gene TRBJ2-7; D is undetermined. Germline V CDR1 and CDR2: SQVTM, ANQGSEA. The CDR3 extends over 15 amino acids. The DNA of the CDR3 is TGCAGGTTGATAGTGGCGGCCTTGGGGTTTGGTGAGCAGTACGTC. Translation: CRLIVAALGFGEQYV.

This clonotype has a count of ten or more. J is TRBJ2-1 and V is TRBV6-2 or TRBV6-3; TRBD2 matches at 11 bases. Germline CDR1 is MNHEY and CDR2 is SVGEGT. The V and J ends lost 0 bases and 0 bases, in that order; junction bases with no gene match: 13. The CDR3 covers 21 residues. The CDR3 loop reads CASSYSKGLAGFISSYNEQFF. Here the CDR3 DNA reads TGTGCCAGCAGTTACTCGAAAGGACTAGCGGGCTTCATCAGCTCCTACAATGAGCAGTTCTTC.

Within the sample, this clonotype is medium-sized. The DNA for the CDR3 is TGTGCCAGCAGCCCCGGGACTAGCACAGATACGCAGTATTTT. Translation: CASSPGTSTDTQYF. This sequence joins TRBV6-4 and TRBJ2-3, with a tentative D call TRBD2 (6 bases). The CDR3 extends over 14 amino acids. From germline, CDR1 is MRHNA and CDR2 SNTAGT. V was shortened by 6 bases and J by 0 bases, with 10 bases between the two germline ends.

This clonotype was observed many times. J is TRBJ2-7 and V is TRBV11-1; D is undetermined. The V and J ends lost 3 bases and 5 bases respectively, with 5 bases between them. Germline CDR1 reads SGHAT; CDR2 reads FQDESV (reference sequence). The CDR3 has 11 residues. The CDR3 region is CASSFTHEQYF. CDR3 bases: TGTGCCAGCAGCTTTACGCACGAGCAGTACTTC.

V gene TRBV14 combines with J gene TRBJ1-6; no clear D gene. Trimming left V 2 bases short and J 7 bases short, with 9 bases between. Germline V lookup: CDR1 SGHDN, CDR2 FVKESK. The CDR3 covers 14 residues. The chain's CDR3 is CASSQIRRNSPLHF. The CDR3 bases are TGTGCCAGCAGCCAAATACGGAGGAATTCACCCCTCCACTTT.

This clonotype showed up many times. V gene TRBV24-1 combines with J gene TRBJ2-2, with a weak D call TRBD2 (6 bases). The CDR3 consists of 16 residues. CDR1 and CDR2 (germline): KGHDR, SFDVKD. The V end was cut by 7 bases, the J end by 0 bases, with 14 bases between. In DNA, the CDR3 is TGTGCCACCAGACAGTCCGGGACTGCGAACACCGGGGAGCTGTTTTTT. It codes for CATRQSGTANTGELFF.

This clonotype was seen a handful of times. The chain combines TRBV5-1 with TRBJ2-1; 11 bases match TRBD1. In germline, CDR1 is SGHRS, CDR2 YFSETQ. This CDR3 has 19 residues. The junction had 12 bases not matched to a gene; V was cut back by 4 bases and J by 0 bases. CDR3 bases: TGCGCCAGCAGCCCAGGATGGGACAGGGGGTTTAGCTCCTACAATGAGCAGTTCTTC. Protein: CASSPGWDRGFSSYNEQFF.

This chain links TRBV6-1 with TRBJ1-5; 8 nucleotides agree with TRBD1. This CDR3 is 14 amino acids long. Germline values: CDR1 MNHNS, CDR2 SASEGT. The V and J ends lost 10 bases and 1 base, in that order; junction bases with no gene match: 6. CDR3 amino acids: CATRRDRSNQPQHF. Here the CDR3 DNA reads TGTGCCACCCGCCGGGACAGGAGCAATCAGCCCCAGCATTTT.

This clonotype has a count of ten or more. CDR3 DNA sequence: TGTGCCAGCAGCACGGGACTAGCGGGGGGAAATGAGCAGTTCTTC. It specifies CASSTGLAGGNEQFF. The chain joins TRBV12-3 or TRBV12-4 to TRBJ2-1; 15 positions agree with TRBD2. The CDR3 consists of 15 residues. J lost 7 bases, V lost 6 bases, and 4 bases had no gene match.

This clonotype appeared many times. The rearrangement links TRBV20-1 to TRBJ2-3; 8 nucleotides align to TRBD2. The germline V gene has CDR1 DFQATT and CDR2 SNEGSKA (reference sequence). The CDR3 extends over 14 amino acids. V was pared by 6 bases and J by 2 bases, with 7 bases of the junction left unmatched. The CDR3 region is CSAPFGRVTDTQYF. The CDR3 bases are TGCAGTGCCCCGTTCGGGAGGGTCACAGATACGCAGTATTTT.

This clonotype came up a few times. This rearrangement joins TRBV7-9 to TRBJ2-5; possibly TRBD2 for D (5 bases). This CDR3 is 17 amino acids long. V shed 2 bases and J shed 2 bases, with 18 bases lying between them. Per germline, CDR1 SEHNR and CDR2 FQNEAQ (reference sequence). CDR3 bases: TGTGCCAGCAGCTTAAGAGCGCGCAGCGGTGAACAAGAGACCCAGTACTTC. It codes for CASSLRARSGEQETQYF.

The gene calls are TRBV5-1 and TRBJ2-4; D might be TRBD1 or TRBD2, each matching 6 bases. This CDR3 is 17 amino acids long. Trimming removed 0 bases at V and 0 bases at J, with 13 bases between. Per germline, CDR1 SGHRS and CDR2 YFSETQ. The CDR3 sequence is CASSLDHGGPAKNIQYF. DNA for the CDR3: TGCGCCAGCAGCTTGGATCATGGGGGGCCAGCCAAAAACATTCAGTACTTC.

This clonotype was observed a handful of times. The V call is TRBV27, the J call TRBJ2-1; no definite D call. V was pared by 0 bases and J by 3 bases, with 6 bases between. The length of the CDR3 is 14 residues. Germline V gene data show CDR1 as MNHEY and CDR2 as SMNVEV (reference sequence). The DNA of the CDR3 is TGTGCCAGCAGTTTATCGGCAAGCTACAATGAGCAGTTCTTC. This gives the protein CASSLSASYNEQFF.

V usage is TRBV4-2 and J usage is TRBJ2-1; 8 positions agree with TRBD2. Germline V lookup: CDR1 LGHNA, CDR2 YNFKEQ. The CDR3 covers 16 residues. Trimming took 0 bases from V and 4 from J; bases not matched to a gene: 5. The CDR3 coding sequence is TGTGCCAGCAGCCAAGATCAAAGCGGGAGTTACAATGAGCAGTTCTTC. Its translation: CASSQDQSGSYNEQFF.